These 14 T cell receptor beta chains originate from one sample sequenced in a study of T-cell memory formation after mild COVID-19. TCRdb ran MiXCR on the 5' RACE reads and lists one entry per CDR3 protein. The data show 470,000 or so distinct CDR3 sequences, 15% to 20% seen once. Sequencing input: PBMCs or a T cell subset sorted from them (not recorded which). All receptors come from an adult woman who had mild COVID-19 (a few samples of this study predate the infection). Cell type and time point are not known.

V usage is TRBV4-1 and J usage is TRBJ2-1; 14 positions agree with TRBD2. CDR3 size: 17 residues. The V segment lost 4 bases and the J segment 2 bases; nucleotides outside the gene matches: 4. Germline V gene data show CDR1 as MGHRA and CDR2 as YSYEKL. The DNA of the CDR3 is TGCGCCAGCAGCCTGAGACTAGCGGGAGGGACCTACAATGAGCAGTTCTTC. This gives the protein CASSLRLAGGTYNEQFF.

V is TRBV12-3 or TRBV12-4 and J is TRBJ2-7; TRBD2 aligns across 8 bases. Trimming removed 4 bases from V and 4 bases from J; junction bases left unmatched: 15. CDR3 length: 17 amino acids. The CDR3 region has the DNA TGTGCCAGCAGTTCTTTATTCGTAGTTAGCGGGAAATACGAGCAGTACTTC. It translates to CASSSLFVVSGKYEQYF.

The chain has TRBV30 and TRBJ2-5; D remains ambiguous. There are 13 residues in the CDR3. V gave up 1 base and J gave up 2 bases, with 8 bases separating them. Germline CDR1 reads GTSNPN; CDR2 reads SVGIG (reference sequence). CDR3: CAWSDGLQETQYF. CDR3 nucleotide sequence: TGTGCCTGGAGTGACGGCCTTCAAGAGACCCAGTACTTC.

The chain combines TRBV30 with TRBJ1-2; D unresolved. Per the germline V gene, CDR1 is GTSNPN and CDR2 is SVGIG (reference sequence). The CDR3 loop spans 16 amino acids. Trimming took 3 bases from V and 4 from J, leaving 21 bases between them. The CDR3: CAWRKPGLINAYGYTF. Written as DNA, the CDR3 is TGTGCCTGGAGGAAGCCTGGACTGATTAATGCCTATGGCTACACCTTC.

The rearrangement links TRBV5-4 to TRBJ2-2; tentative D call: TRBD2 (6 bases). Germline V CDR1 and CDR2: SGHNT, YYREEE (reference sequence). This CDR3 is 16 amino acids long. V lost 6 bases, J lost 1 base, and 16 bases lay in between. The CDR3 DNA follows: TGTGCCAGCAACTATGGGAGCGGGTTGAACACCGGGGAGCTGTTTTTT. Translating it yields CASNYGSGLNTGELFF.

V usage is TRBV6-5 and J usage is TRBJ2-1; 11 bases align to TRBD2. The V gene end was trimmed by 6 bases and the J gene end by 9 bases; junction bases not matched to a gene: 4. The germline gives CDR1 MNHEY, CDR2 SVGAGI. The CDR3 is 13 amino acids. For the CDR3, the DNA is TGTGCCAGCAGACAAGGACTAGCGGGTGAGCAGTTCTTC. Protein sequence: CASRQGLAGEQFF.

This chain connects TRBV29-1 to TRBJ2-7, with 7 nucleotides matching TRBD1. Germline lookup yields CDR1 SQVTM and CDR2 ANQGSEA. This CDR3 has 13 amino acids. Trimming took 3 bases from V and 2 from J; bases not matched to a gene: 4. The chain's CDR3 is CSVDVQGAYEQYF. CDR3 in DNA: TGCAGCGTTGACGTGCAGGGGGCCTACGAGCAGTACTTC.

The rearrangement joins TRBV6-1 to TRBJ1-5; D is unresolved. CDR1 and CDR2 (germline): MNHNS, SASEGT. The CDR3 runs to 14 residues. V was shortened by 5 bases and J by 7 bases, with 15 bases between the two germline ends. The CDR3 loop is CASSPTWIGQPQHF. In DNA form, the CDR3 reads TGTGCCAGCAGTCCGACTTGGATTGGGCAGCCCCAGCATTTT.

The chain joins TRBV3-1 to TRBJ2-3; maybe TRBD2 (5 bases). CDR3 length equals 14 residues. Germline CDR1 and CDR2: LGHDT and YNNKEL (reference sequence). V was shortened by 0 bases and J by 9 bases, with 13 bases between the two germline ends. The DNA for the CDR3 is TGTGCCAGCAGCCAAGATGTACGGACTGGCACGCAGTATTTT. It translates to CASSQDVRTGTQYF.

The V call is TRBV5-6, the J call TRBJ2-1, with D possibly being TRBD2 (6 bases). Germline CDR1 reads SGHDT; CDR2 reads YYEEEE. The CDR3 extends over 14 amino acids. The V gene lost 1 base and the J gene lost 7 bases, with 12 bases spanning the gap. CDR3 in amino acids: CASSLFGSSNEQFF. CDR3 DNA sequence: TGTGCCAGCAGCTTGTTCGGGAGTTCGAATGAGCAGTTCTTC. The variable domain in full, completed from reference TRBV5-6 and TRBJ2-1, reads DAGVTQSPTHLIKTRGQQVTLRCSPKSGHDTVSWYQQALGQGPQFIFQYYEEEERQRGNFPDRFSGHQFPNYSSELNVNALLLGDSALYLCASSLFGSSNEQFFGPGTRLTVL.

This clonotype was found many times. The V gene is TRBV12-3 or TRBV12-4, the J gene TRBJ2-7, with TRBD1 matching 8 bases. The CDR3 loop spans 14 amino acids. V dropped 5 bases and J dropped 3; count of bases not matched to a gene: 6. The CDR3 DNA sequence: TGTGCCAGCAGTCTGACAGGGGAGTTCTACGAGCAGTACTTC. This sequence encodes CASSLTGEFYEQYF.

There are a few counts of this clonotype. The gene calls are TRBV6-6 and TRBJ2-2; the D gene is possibly TRBD1 (6 bases). There are 14 residues in the CDR3. The germline gives CDR1 MNHNY, CDR2 SVGAGI (reference sequence). V was shortened by 8 bases and J by 6 bases, with 16 bases between the two germline ends. CDR3 in amino acids: CASAGTLWAGELFF. CDR3 bases: TGTGCCAGCGCCGGGACACTGTGGGCCGGGGAGCTGTTTTTT.

This clonotype was picked up a small number of times. This rearrangement joins TRBV7-2 to TRBJ2-3, with TRBD2 matching 10 bases. Germline V lookup: CDR1 SGHTA, CDR2 FQGNSA. The V and J ends lost 0 bases and 4 bases, in that order; junction bases with no gene match: 7. The CDR3 contains 17 residues. The CDR3 sequence: CASSLAASGRGADTQYF. The CDR3 DNA reads as TGTGCCAGCAGCTTAGCTGCTAGCGGGAGAGGGGCAGATACGCAGTATTTT.

The genes are TRBV28 and TRBJ2-3, with 7 bases matching TRBD1. The CDR3 extends over 12 amino acids. The V and J ends lost 8 bases and 9 bases, in that order; junction bases with no gene match: 8. Germline V gives CDR1 MDHEN, CDR2 SYDVKM. CDR3 region: CASGLRGRTQYF. The CDR3 DNA reads as TGTGCCAGCGGGCTAAGGGGGCGAACGCAGTATTTT.